This is a list of T cell receptor beta chains from one sample in a study of beta chain features in type 1 diabetes. Repertoires were generated with immunoSEQ multiplex PCR, while TCRdb's copy carries only in-frame clones and drops some. There are over 700,000 clones in the sample; roughly a sixth occur only once, and about 0.02% lies in the top ten. Sequenced input: naive CD4+ T cells from blood. The receptors were sampled from a woman between 18 and 29 years old in good health. The CDR3 runs from the conserved cysteine through the conserved F or W.

>TRBV5-6|TRBJ1-2
CASSLARTGRITEGYTF
>TRBV2|TRBJ2-1
CASNIDNEQFF
>TRBV7-3|TRBJ2-1
CASGAGGSYNEQFF
>TRBV18|TRBJ2-2
CASSPTWGTGELFF
>TRBV5-8|TRBJ1-2
CASRWGSGGYTF
>TRBV7-3|TRBJ2-2
CASSARSGTNTGELFF
>TRBV7-2|TRBJ2-1
CASSPYLSSYNEQFF
>TRBV28|TRBJ1-5
CASSLGRSQPQHF
>TRBV9|TRBJ1-2
CASSPNPGASYGYTF
>TRBV6-6|TRBJ2-7
CASSRTGVEQYF
>TRBV27|TRBJ2-7
CASSSSTGPRYEQYF
>TRBV5-4|TRBJ2-1
CASSFPGPAGVYNEQFF
>TRBV5-6|TRBJ2-7
CASSLLRLGGYEQYF
>TRBV28|TRBJ2-1
CASSILAGGPNEQFF
>TRBV27|TRBJ1-3
CASSSGTAGNTIYF
>TRBV18|TRBJ2-3
CASSPRLDTQYF
>TRBV15|TRBJ2-5
CATSRDPGGETQYF
>TRBV7-2|TRBJ2-7
CASSPSPEEQYF
>TRBV18|TRBJ2-7
CASSLSTGTGHYEQYF
>TRBV18|TRBJ2-2
CASSPGPPADTGELFF
>TRBV7-2|TRBJ2-7
CASSPIAGSYEQYF
>TRBV7-9|TRBJ1-1
CASSLLAGAFWENTEAFF
>TRBV9|TRBJ2-1
CASGFLPTRTSAFKRFF
>TRBV7-3|TRBJ1-2
CASSPGTGYGYTF
>TRBV29-1|TRBJ2-3
CSVGKGLAGGPSTDTQYF
>TRBV19|TRBJ2-7
CASSPRGARDSYEQYF
>TRBV19|TRBJ2-2
CATTEGGVGTGELFF
>TRBV5-1|TRBJ2-2
CASSQGLAGGTGELFF
>TRBV18|TRBJ2-1
CASSLRGGYNEQFF
>TRBV2|TRBJ2-5
CASCTDETQYF
>TRBV5-4|TRBJ2-7
CASSYDGPAGQYF
>TRBV10-2|TRBJ2-2
CASSEQGIGELFF
>TRBV4-3|TRBJ2-1
CASSQDIGRGNEQFF
>TRBV10-3|TRBJ2-3
CAISERRELDTQYF
>TRBV14|TRBJ2-1
CASSQDSHTRLDNEQFF
>TRBV11-2|TRBJ1-2
CASSPLRDTNYGYTF
>TRBV11-1|TRBJ2-7
CASSLVVNEQYF
>TRBV5-4|TRBJ2-7
CASSLEFDEQYF
>TRBV6-5|TRBJ2-1
CASSSMMTSGNNEQFF
>TRBV4-2|TRBJ2-2
CASSQERFGKNTGELFF
>TRBV6-5|TRBJ2-3
CASSYNTDTQYF
>TRBV5-1|TRBJ1-2
CASSLEVGQSSGYTF
>TRBV28|TRBJ2-3
CATLRGGSGTDTQYF
>TRBV11-1|TRBJ2-7
CASSFGGRAYEQYF
>TRBV4-2|TRBJ2-1
CATRTKNYNEQFF
>TRBV6-5|TRBJ2-7
CASSYSLAGAYEQYF
>TRBV6-6|TRBJ1-2
CAVETGFYGYTF
>TRBV6-1|TRBJ1-5
CASSEAGPTQPQHF
>TRBV6-5|TRBJ2-1
CASSYRGQSYNEQFF
>TRBV27|TRBJ1-5
CASSGQGGNQPQHF
>TRBV28|TRBJ1-2
CASTSTGAPGYTF
>TRBV5-4|TRBJ2-3
CASSLAGSDTQYF
>TRBV9|TRBJ2-3
CASSVEFPWDTQYF
>TRBV2|TRBJ1-1
CASSSDRGTEAFF
>TRBV14|TRBJ2-5
CASSRPGTSGSETQYF
>TRBV11-2|TRBJ2-2
CASSGQGTTGELFF
>TRBV5-5|TRBJ2-7
CASSPTLSTGLNEQYF